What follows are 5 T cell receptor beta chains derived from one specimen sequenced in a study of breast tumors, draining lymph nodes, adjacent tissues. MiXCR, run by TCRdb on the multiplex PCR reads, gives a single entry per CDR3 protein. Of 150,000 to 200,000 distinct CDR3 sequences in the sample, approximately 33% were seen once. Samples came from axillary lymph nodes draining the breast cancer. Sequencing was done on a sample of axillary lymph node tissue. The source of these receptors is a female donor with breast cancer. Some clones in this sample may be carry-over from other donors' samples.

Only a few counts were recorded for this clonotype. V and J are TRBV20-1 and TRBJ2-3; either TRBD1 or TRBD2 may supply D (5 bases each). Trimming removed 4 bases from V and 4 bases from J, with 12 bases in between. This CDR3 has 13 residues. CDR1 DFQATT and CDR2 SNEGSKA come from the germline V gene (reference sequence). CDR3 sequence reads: CSAMLGPPDTQYF. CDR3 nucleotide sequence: TGCAGTGCTATGCTGGGACCCCCAGATACGCAGTATTTT.

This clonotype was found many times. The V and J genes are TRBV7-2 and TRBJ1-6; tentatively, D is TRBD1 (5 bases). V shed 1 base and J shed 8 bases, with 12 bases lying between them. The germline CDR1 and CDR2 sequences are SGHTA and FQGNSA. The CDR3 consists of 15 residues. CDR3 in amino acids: CASSLVGVSYSPLHF. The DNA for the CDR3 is TGTGCCAGCAGCTTAGTGGGGGTATCATATTCACCCCTCCACTTT.

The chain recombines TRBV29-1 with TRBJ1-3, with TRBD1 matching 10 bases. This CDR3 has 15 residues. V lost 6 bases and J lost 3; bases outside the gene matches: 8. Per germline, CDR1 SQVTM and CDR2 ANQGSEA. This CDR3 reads CSVGDRGLGGNTIYF. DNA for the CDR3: TGCAGCGTGGGGGACAGGGGCCTAGGTGGAAACACCATATATTTT.

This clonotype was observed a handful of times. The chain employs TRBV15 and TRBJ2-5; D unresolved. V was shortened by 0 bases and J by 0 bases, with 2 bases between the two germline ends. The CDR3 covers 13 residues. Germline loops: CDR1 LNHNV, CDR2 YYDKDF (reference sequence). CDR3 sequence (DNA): TGTGCCACCAGCAGAGATTACCAAGAGACCCAGTACTTC. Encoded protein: CATSRDYQETQYF. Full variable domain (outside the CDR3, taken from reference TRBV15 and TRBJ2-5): DAMVIQNPRYQVTQFGKPVTLSCSQTLNHNVMYWYQQKSSQAPKLLFHYYDKDFNNEADTPDNFQSRRPNTSFCFLDIRSPGLGDTAMYLCATSRDYQETQYFGPGTRLLVL.

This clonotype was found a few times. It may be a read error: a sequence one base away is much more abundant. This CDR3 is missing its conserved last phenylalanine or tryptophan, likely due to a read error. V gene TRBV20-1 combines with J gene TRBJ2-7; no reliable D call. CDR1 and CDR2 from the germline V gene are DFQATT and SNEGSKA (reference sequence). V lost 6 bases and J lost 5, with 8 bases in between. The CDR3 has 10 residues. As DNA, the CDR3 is TGCAGTGCGGGAACGGACGAGCAGTACTCC. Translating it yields CSAGTDEQYS.